Listed here is a single T cell receptor beta chain. Original data processing: Counts of nucleated cells, estimated from reference gene primer amplification, were obtained. Sequenced by immunoSEQ multiplex PCR; TCRdb stores in-frame clones only, minus some. Clone size and V and J calls were adopted from that table, with D and trimming inferred from the DNA. The table has approximately 460,000 clones, roughly 89% seen once. Enrolment of Seattle patients took place during active infection, and they were followed longitudinally. From germline, CDR1 is SGHRS and CDR2 YFSETQ. V was shortened by 0 bases and J by 2 bases, with 9 bases between the two germline ends. The CDR3 has 14 residues. This record belongs to a study of blood T cell repertoires in COVID-19. Study background: Researchers got acute and convalescent COVID-19 samples from the United States, Italy and Spain. PBMCs, B-cell-depleted T cells, or T cells provided the cDNA or gDNA that made up the material.

The source is a man aged 18 to 29 with COVID-19, enrolled during active disease. Input material: peripheral blood. The V and J genes are TRBV5-1 and TRBJ2-7; D is unclear. DNA for the CDR3: TGCGCCAGCAGCTTGGCCGGGTTCCCCTACGAGCAGTACTTC. Protein sequence: CASSLAGFPYEQYF.